This entry is about one T cell receptor (beta chain). This specimen comes from a study of blood T cell repertoires in COVID-19. Study-level information: Specimens from acute and convalescent COVID-19 originated in the United States, Italy and Spain.

Profiling relied on immunoSEQ multiplex PCR, and the TCRdb table lists in-frame clones only, not all of them. The sample has about 210,000 clones, 75% to 90% seen once. The J segment lost 4 bases and the V segment lost 1 base, leaving 1 base of the junction unmatched. CDR3 length: 15 amino acids. Looked up from germline, CDR1 is SNHLY and CDR2 is FYNNEI. The sequence was collected from a woman between 40 and 55 years old with acute or convalescent COVID-19. The sample comprised peripheral blood. The chain combines TRBV2 with TRBJ2-7; TRBD2 matches 13 bases. The CDR3 protein is CASSEGGLAGYEQYV. The CDR3 DNA follows: TGTGCCAGCAGTGAAGGGGGACTAGCGGGGTACGAGCAGTACGTC.